The entry below describes one TCR beta chain. The record originates from a study of OX40 agonist ivuxolimab in advanced cancers. CDR1 and CDR2 from the germline V gene are GTSNPN and SVGIG (reference sequence). V gave up 0 bases and J gave up 10 bases; unmatched junction bases: 11. This CDR3 comprises 16 residues. Clones were sequenced by immunoSEQ multiplex PCR, and TCRdb holds only the in-frame ones, with some missing. The data contain some 97,000 clones, 90% of them singletons. Sampled blood was obtained at baseline, cycle 4 day 1, and cycle 7 day 1. Specimen: CD4+ or CD8+ T cells sorted from blood, collected in a trial of the OX40 agonist ivuxolimab. This chain connects TRBV30 to TRBJ2-1; TRBD1 matches at 11 bases. The source is an adult with an advanced solid tumor such as melanoma, head and neck, liver or kidney cancer. The CDR3 region is CAWSVLGQGAVWEQFF. Here the CDR3 DNA reads TGTGCCTGGAGTGTACTAGGACAGGGGGCCGTATGGGAGCAGTTCTTC. Drawing the rest from reference TRBV30 and TRBJ2-1, the complete variable domain is SQTIHQWPATLVQPVGSPLSLECTVEGTSNPNLYWYRQAAGRGLQLLFYSVGIGQISSEVPQNLSASRPQDRQFILSSKKLLLSDSGFYLCAWSVLGQGAVWEQFFGPGTRLTVL.